The 12 T cell receptor beta chains listed next were all sequenced from one sample in a study of vaccination and CD4 T cells after COVID-19. Specified treatment: roughly ten-day PBMC culture with coronavirus spike peptide pools or control peptides (ViraFEST assay). The antigens of these receptors remain unknown. CD4+ T cells that had been cultured provided DNA sequenced with the Oncomine TCR Beta short-read assay. TCRdb itself ran the PCR reads through MiXCR, one entry per CDR3 protein. The sample consists of some 16,000 distinct CDR3 sequences, around 80% of them appearing once. This material consisted of CD4+ T cells from blood, cultured in vitro, taken after SARS-CoV-2 vaccination. These receptors originate from a human donor who received a COVID-19 vaccine.

The rearrangement uses TRBV29-1 and TRBJ1-2; 7 nucleotides agree with TRBD1. The length of the CDR3 is 13 residues. CDR1 SQVTM and CDR2 ANQGSEA come from the germline V gene. V was pared by 4 bases and J by 3 bases, with 5 bases of the junction left unmatched. CDR3 in amino acids: CSVAGGGDYGYTF. CDR3 DNA sequence: TGCAGCGTTGCAGGGGGAGGGGACTATGGCTACACCTTC.

The chain employs TRBV2 and TRBJ1-2; D possibly corresponds to TRBD1 (6 bases). The V gene lost 6 bases and the J gene lost 2 bases, with 13 bases spanning the gap. The CDR3 consists of 14 residues. CDR1 SNHLY and CDR2 FYNNEI come from the germline V gene. The CDR3 nucleotides read TGTGCCAGCAGCTCGGGGGCGTTAAACTATGGCTACACCTTC. It codes for CASSSGALNYGYTF.

The chain has TRBV25-1 and TRBJ1-2; 8 bases map to TRBD1. Trimming at V came to 4 bases and at J to 3 bases, leaving 1 base not matched to a gene. This CDR3 has 13 residues. Germline CDR1 reads MGHDK; CDR2 reads SYGVNS. Written as DNA, the CDR3 is TGTGCCAGCAGTGGACAGGGGTACTATGGCTACACCTTC. Its translation is CASSGQGYYGYTF.

The CDR3 DNA sequence: TGTGCCACCAGTGAAAGACGAGACAATGAGCAGTTCTTC. Encoded protein: CATSERRDNEQFF. This rearrangement joins TRBV24-1 to TRBJ2-1; no firm D call. CDR3 length: 13 residues. The V end was cut by 4 bases, the J end by 5 bases, with 8 bases between. Germline CDR1 and CDR2: KGHDR and SFDVKD.

This sequence joins TRBV27 and TRBJ2-7; no clear D. V lost 0 bases and J 0 bases, leaving 15 bases between the germline ends. CDR1 is MNHEY, CDR2 SMNVEV, per germline (reference sequence). The CDR3 runs 17 residues. The CDR3 DNA reads TGTGCCAGCAGTTTATCGTCCCCTAAGGGTAGCTCCTACGAGCAGTACTTC. This encodes CASSLSSPKGSSYEQYF.

The rearrangement joins TRBV20-1 to TRBJ2-3; D is undetermined. The CDR3 contains 12 residues. V was pared by 7 bases and J by 4 bases, with 12 bases between. The germline CDR1 and CDR2 sequences are DFQATT and SNEGSKA (reference sequence). The CDR3 is CSVGRHADTQYF. In nucleotides, the CDR3 is TGCAGTGTGGGCAGGCACGCAGATACGCAGTATTTT.

The chain couples TRBV7-8 to TRBJ1-1; D is unresolved. V lost 6 bases, J lost 3 bases, and 26 bases lay in between. This CDR3 contains 18 residues. Germline CDR1 SGHVS, CDR2 FQNEAQ. The DNA for the CDR3 is TGTGCCAGCAGGCGTAAGGGCCCCATGAGGGCTCGGGACACTGAAGCTTTCTTT. It is translated as CASRRKGPMRARDTEAFF.

V and J are TRBV20-1 and TRBJ1-2, with D tentatively TRBD1 (5 bases). The germline V gene encodes CDR1 DFQATT and CDR2 SNEGSKA (reference sequence). The CDR3 spans 15 residues. V shed 1 base and J shed 4 bases, with 16 bases lying between them. The CDR3 region is CSARVGREGVYGYTF. For the CDR3, the DNA is TGCAGTGCTAGAGTAGGCAGGGAAGGAGTCTATGGCTACACCTTC.

V gene TRBV5-1 combines with J gene TRBJ1-1; D not certain. Germline lookup yields CDR1 SGHRS and CDR2 YFSETQ. The ends were cut back, 0 bases at V and 0 bases at J, with 3 bases in the middle. This CDR3 spans 13 amino acids. CDR3: CASSLGLNTEAFF. The CDR3 nucleotides read TGCGCCAGCAGCTTGGGGCTGAACACTGAAGCTTTCTTT.

The rearrangement links TRBV30 to TRBJ2-3; 8 bases agree with TRBD2. This CDR3 is 14 amino acids long. The ends lost 5 bases at V and 2 bases at J; junction bases unmatched: 6. The germline CDR1 and CDR2 sequences are GTSNPN and SVGIG (reference sequence). Written as DNA, the CDR3 is TGTGCCTGGGGAGCGGGGGACCCCACAGATACGCAGTATTTT. It yields the protein CAWGAGDPTDTQYF.

The V gene is TRBV15, the J gene TRBJ2-5; no reliable D call. Trimming took 0 bases from V and 3 from J, leaving 8 bases between them. The CDR3 has 14 amino acids. Germline V lookup: CDR1 LNHNV, CDR2 YYDKDF (reference sequence). This chain's CDR3 is CATSRDSQEETQYF. The CDR3 nucleotides read TGTGCCACCAGCAGAGATAGCCAGGAAGAGACCCAGTACTTC.

This chain links TRBV7-9 with TRBJ1-2, with a weak D call TRBD1 (5 bases). Trimming left V 3 bases short and J 4 bases short, with 12 bases between. In germline, CDR1 is SEHNR, CDR2 FQNEAQ (reference sequence). The length of the CDR3 is 14 residues. In DNA form, the CDR3 reads TGTGCCAGCAGCTTGGCGGGGCAAGCCTATGGCTACACCTTC. It yields the protein CASSLAGQAYGYTF. Full variable domain (remainder filled in from reference TRBV7-9 and TRBJ1-2): DTGVSQNPRHKITKRGQNVTFRCDPISEHNRLYWYRQTLGQGPEFLTYFQNEAQLEKSRLLSDRFSAERPKGSFSTLEIQRTEQGDSAMYLCASSLAGQAYGYTFGSGTRLTVV.